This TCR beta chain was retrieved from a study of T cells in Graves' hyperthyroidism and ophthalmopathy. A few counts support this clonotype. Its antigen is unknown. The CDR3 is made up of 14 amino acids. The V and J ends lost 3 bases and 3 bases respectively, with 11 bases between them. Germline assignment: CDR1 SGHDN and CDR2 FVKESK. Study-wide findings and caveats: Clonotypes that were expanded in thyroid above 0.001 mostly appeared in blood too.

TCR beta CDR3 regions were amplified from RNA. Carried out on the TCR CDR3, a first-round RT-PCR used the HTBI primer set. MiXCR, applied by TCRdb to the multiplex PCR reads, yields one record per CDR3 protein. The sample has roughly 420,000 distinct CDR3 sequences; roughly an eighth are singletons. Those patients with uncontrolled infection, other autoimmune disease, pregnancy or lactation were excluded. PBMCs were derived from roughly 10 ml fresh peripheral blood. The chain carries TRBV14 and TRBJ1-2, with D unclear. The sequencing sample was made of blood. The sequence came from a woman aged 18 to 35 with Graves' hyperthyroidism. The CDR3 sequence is CASSQVWGDYGYTF. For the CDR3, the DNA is TGTGCCAGCAGCCAGGTGTGGGGAGACTATGGCTACACCTTC.